Listed below are T cell receptor beta chains from one sample, sequenced in a study of beta chain features in type 1 diabetes. This table comes from immunoSEQ multiplex PCR, and its TCRdb copy is limited to in-frame clones, with some not included. Of about 350,000 clones listed, about 19% are singletons. The sample was naive CD4+ T cells from blood. These receptors were collected from a woman aged 18-29 years in good health. Each CDR3 is given with its conserved first and last residue. A D gene is named only where the DNA matches it firmly. Clone size appears in some rows only: once, few, many, or a class for an expanded clone.

length: 14; V: TRBV9; D: .; size: .; J: TRBJ2-1; DNA: TGTGCCAGCAGCGTACAGGGTGTCCACAATGAGCAGTTCTTC; CDR3: CASSVQGVHNEQFF
length: 14; V: TRBV6-1; D: TRBD1; size: few; J: TRBJ1-2; DNA: TGTGCCAGCAGTGAAGGGGGACAGGGGTACGGCTACACCTTC; CDR3: CASSEGGQGYGYTF
length: 16; V: TRBV5-1; D: TRBD2; size: few; J: TRBJ2-3; DNA: TGCGCCAGCAGCTTGGCGGGAGGTCTCGGGCGAGATACGCAGTATTTT; CDR3: CASSLAGGLGRDTQYF
length: 15; V: TRBV19; D: .; size: .; J: TRBJ1-5; DNA: TGTGCCAGTAGTATATCGGGAGATAGCAATCAGCCCCAGCATTTT; CDR3: CASSISGDSNQPQHF
length: 17; V: TRBV7-9; D: TRBD2; size: .; J: TRBJ2-5; DNA: TGTGCCAGCAGCTCACTAGGGGGACTAGCGGGACAGGAGACCCAGTACTTC; CDR3: CASSSLGGLAGQETQYF
length: 11; V: TRBV20-1; D: .; size: few; J: TRBJ2-1; DNA: TGCAGTGCTGCCCAGGGAGGTGAGCAGTTCTTC; CDR3: CSAAQGGEQFF
length: 13; V: TRBV19; D: .; size: few; J: TRBJ1-2; DNA: TGTGCCAGTAGTATGGGGTACAGGGATGGCTACACCTTC; CDR3: CASSMGYRDGYTF
length: 15; V: TRBV5-1; D: .; size: .; J: TRBJ2-1; DNA: TGCGCCAGCAGCTTGGATGGTAGTTCATACAGTGAGCAGTTCTTC; CDR3: CASSLDGSSYSEQFF
length: 13; V: TRBV29-1; D: .; size: few; J: TRBJ2-5; DNA: TGCAGCGTTGCCTCTAGATCACCCGAGACCCAGTACTTC; CDR3: CSVASRSPETQYF
length: 15; V: TRBV7-9; D: .; size: few; J: TRBJ1-1; DNA: TGTGCCAGCACCCCGCCCGGGCAGGGAGGCACTGAAGCTTTCTTT; CDR3: CASTPPGQGGTEAFF
length: 15; V: TRBV4-3; D: .; size: .; J: TRBJ1-1; DNA: TGCGCCAGCAGCCAAGTGGGGGGAGGGAACACTGAAGCTTTCTTT; CDR3: CASSQVGGGNTEAFF
length: 15; V: TRBV11-2; D: .; size: few; J: TRBJ2-3; DNA: TGTGCCAGCAGCCCCCGAAGCGGGAGCACAGATACGCAGTATTTT; CDR3: CASSPRSGSTDTQYF
length: 14; V: TRBV15; D: .; size: few; J: TRBJ2-5; DNA: TGTGCCACCAGCAGAGGTAGCGACGGGGAGACCCAGTACTTC; CDR3: CATSRGSDGETQYF
length: 12; V: TRBV6-6; D: .; size: .; J: TRBJ2-7; DNA: TGTGCCAGCAGCCTGGGCGGGTACGAGCAGTACTTC; CDR3: CASSLGGYEQYF
length: 14; V: TRBV9; D: TRBD1; size: few; J: TRBJ2-7; DNA: TGTGCCAGCAGCGTAGAGGTGGACAGGCACGAGCAGTACTTC; CDR3: CASSVEVDRHEQYF
length: 14; V: TRBV30; D: TRBD2; size: .; J: TRBJ2-1; DNA: TGTGCCTGGGAACCGGGACTAGCCTACAATGAGCAGTTCTTC; CDR3: CAWEPGLAYNEQFF
length: 13; V: TRBV30; D: .; size: .; J: TRBJ1-1; DNA: TGTGCCTGGAGTCCGGGTTTGAACACTGAAGCTTTCTTT; CDR3: CAWSPGLNTEAFF
length: 14; V: TRBV9; D: TRBD1; size: few; J: TRBJ2-1; DNA: TGTGCCAGCAGCTCCCGGACAGGGGGCAATGAGCAGTTCTTC; CDR3: CASSSRTGGNEQFF
length: 13; V: TRBV12-5; D: .; size: .; J: TRBJ1-1; DNA: TGTGCTAGTGGTTTGTCCGGGGGCACTGAAGCTTTCTTT; CDR3: CASGLSGGTEAFF
length: 15; V: TRBV9; D: .; size: .; J: TRBJ2-7; DNA: TGTGCCAGCAGCCCGCGACAGGTAGCATCCTACGAGCAGTACTTC; CDR3: CASSPRQVASYEQYF
length: 15; V: TRBV19; D: .; size: few; J: TRBJ2-1; DNA: TGTGCCAGTAGTCCAACGGGAGTTGGGTACAATGAGCAGTTCTTC; CDR3: CASSPTGVGYNEQFF